The next 14 T cell receptor beta chains were all read from a single sample in a study of T-cell memory formation after mild COVID-19 (dated by TCRdb to the early 2020s). Library generation was performed with 5' RACE. The reads were generated on an Illumina NovaSeq 6000. Starting from the raw public reads, TCRdb applied fastp trimming at Q25, assembled clones with MiXCR and retained in-frame beta chains. Entries are consolidated by CDR3 protein sequence, retaining the most common genes and DNA. The table for this sample lists some 300,000 distinct CDR3 sequences; roughly a fifth of them were counted only once. The ten biggest clones cover around 21% of the sample. Sequenced sample: PBMCs or a T cell subset sorted from them (not recorded which). The receptors here all came from a man between 18 and 29 years old who had mild COVID-19 (a few samples of this study predate the infection). The sample titles of this study are shuffled in the database, so cell type and time point are left out; the donor was told from shared clones.

The rearrangement uses TRBV7-2 and TRBJ2-5, with TRBD1 identical over 10 bases. Germline V gene lookup returns CDR1 SGHTA and CDR2 FQGNSA. The CDR3 totals 16 residues. Losses at the gene ends were 2 bases for V and 5 bases for J; bases not matched to a gene: 8. The CDR3 DNA reads as TGTGCCAGCAGCTTACCCCGACAGGGGGCAACGGAGACCCAGTACTTC. It translates to CASSLPRQGATETQYF.

The chain joins TRBV5-6 to TRBJ2-1, with D uncertain. Germline CDR1 SGHDT, CDR2 YYEEEE. The CDR3 runs 12 residues. Trimming took 5 bases from V and 7 from J, leaving 10 bases between them. As DNA, the CDR3 is TGTGCCAGCAGAGACCTTAGGAATGAGCAGTTCTTC. Translation: CASRDLRNEQFF.

V gene TRBV5-1 combines with J gene TRBJ2-3; D is unresolved. Germline V gene lookup returns CDR1 SGHRS and CDR2 YFSETQ. The length of the CDR3 is 13 residues. Trimming cost V 1 base and J 5 bases, with 8 bases left between them. In DNA form, the CDR3 reads TGCGCCAGCAGCTTGAGTGCTATAGATACGCAGTATTTT. It yields the protein CASSLSAIDTQYF.

V gene TRBV27 combines with J gene TRBJ1-1; 9 bases match TRBD1. Germline trimming cut 8 bases from V and 0 bases from J; bases unmatched to any gene: 7. The CDR3 totals 15 residues. The germline gives CDR1 MNHEY, CDR2 SMNVEV (reference sequence). CDR3 sequence: CASRDGQGMNTEAFF. Here the CDR3 DNA reads TGTGCCAGCCGGGACGGACAGGGGATGAACACTGAAGCTTTCTTT.

This chain connects TRBV15 to TRBJ1-2, with a possible D match to TRBD1 (6 bases). The CDR3 loop spans 16 amino acids. Germline lookup yields CDR1 LNHNV and CDR2 YYDKDF (reference sequence). V was cut by 2 bases and J by 3 bases, with 16 bases left in between. CDR3 DNA: TGTGCCACCAGCAGACTTAGCACAGGGAGCCACTATGGCTACACCTTC. Amino acids: CATSRLSTGSHYGYTF. The full variable domain, rest sourced from reference TRBV15 and TRBJ1-2, is DAMVIQNPRYQVTQFGKPVTLSCSQTLNHNVMYWYQQKSSQAPKLLFHYYDKDFNNEADTPDNFQSRRPNTSFCFLDIRSPGLGDTAMYLCATSRLSTGSHYGYTFGSGTRLTVV.

This sequence joins TRBV5-5 and TRBJ2-7; TRBD1 matches 8 bases. J was trimmed by 0 bases and V by 0 bases; bases with no gene match: 8. CDR1 is SGHKS, CDR2 YYEKEE, per germline (reference sequence). This CDR3 contains 17 residues. CDR3 residues: CASSLDAGGVLSYEQYF. The CDR3 DNA follows: TGTGCCAGCAGCTTGGACGCAGGGGGCGTCCTCTCCTACGAGCAGTACTTC.

This clonotype was counted between two and nine times. The rearrangement uses TRBV7-2 and TRBJ2-3; no definite D call. The ends were cut back, 4 bases at V and 1 base at J, with 12 bases in the middle. The length of the CDR3 is 15 residues. Germline values: CDR1 SGHTA, CDR2 FQGNSA. The CDR3 region is CASSSQSHGTDTQYF. The CDR3, as DNA: TGTGCCAGCAGCTCCCAATCTCACGGCACAGATACGCAGTATTTT.

The genes are TRBV12-3 or TRBV12-4 and TRBJ2-7, with 7 bases matching TRBD1. This CDR3 contains 14 residues. J lost 4 bases, V lost 5 bases, and 8 bases had no gene match. The CDR3 region is CASSLQGLQYEQYV. CDR3 nucleotides: TGTGCCAGCAGTCTACAGGGGTTACAGTACGAGCAGTACGTC.

The chain links TRBV12-3 or TRBV12-4 to TRBJ2-1; the D is unclear. This CDR3 spans 15 amino acids. V dropped 6 bases and J dropped 7 bases, with 19 bases sitting between them. CDR3 sequence: CASSTWTGLPNEQFF. CDR3 in DNA: TGTGCCAGCAGCACATGGACGGGCCTCCCGAATGAGCAGTTCTTC.

This clonotype has more than one count but fewer than ten. This chain joins TRBV7-9 and TRBJ2-7, with 10 bases identical to TRBD2. CDR1 and CDR2 (germline): SEHNR, FQNEAQ (reference sequence). V shed 5 bases and J 0 bases; nucleotides not matched to a gene: 4. CDR3 length equals 15 residues. This CDR3 reads CASSLSGGSSYEQYV. The CDR3 DNA is TGTGCCAGCAGCCTTAGCGGGGGGAGCTCCTACGAGCAGTACGTC.

This clonotype was seen more than once but under ten times. The V call is TRBV2, the J call TRBJ1-5; tentatively, D is TRBD1 (5 bases). The V end lost 6 bases, the J end lost 3 bases, and 9 bases lay between the germline ends. The CDR3 length is 13 residues. Germline V gene sequence: CDR1 SNHLY, CDR2 FYNNEI. The DNA of the CDR3 is TGTGCCAGCAGGACAGCCTACAATCAGCCCCAGCATTTT. As protein: CASRTAYNQPQHF.

A few counts support this clonotype. This chain uses TRBV10-3 with TRBJ2-5, with 8 bases identical to TRBD2. Germline V CDR1 and CDR2: ENHRY, SYGVKD. This CDR3 is 15 amino acids long. With V trimmed by 4 bases and J by 4 bases, 8 bases remained unmatched. The CDR3, as DNA: TGTGCCATCAGTGTTGGCGGGGGGAGGGGAGAGACCCAGTACTTC. Encoded protein: CAISVGGGRGETQYF.

The rearrangement links TRBV7-3 to TRBJ2-3; 9 bases line up with TRBD2. V shed 2 bases and J 4 bases; nucleotides not matched to a gene: 4. The CDR3 totals 15 residues. Germline CDR1 SGHTA, CDR2 FQGTGA. In DNA form, the CDR3 reads TGTGCCAGCAGCTTAGCGGGGGGGTTCGCAGATACGCAGTATTTT. This translates into CASSLAGGFADTQYF.

This clonotype was detected only a few times. This sequence joins TRBV5-4 and TRBJ1-3; possibly TRBD1 for D (5 bases). Trimming pared 3 bases from V and 0 bases from J, leaving 13 bases between. The CDR3 extends over 16 amino acids. CDR1 SGHNT and CDR2 YYREEE come from the germline V gene (reference sequence). The CDR3: CASSWGLTGSGNTIYF. The CDR3, as DNA: TGTGCCAGCAGCTGGGGACTAACGGGCTCTGGAAACACCATATATTTT.